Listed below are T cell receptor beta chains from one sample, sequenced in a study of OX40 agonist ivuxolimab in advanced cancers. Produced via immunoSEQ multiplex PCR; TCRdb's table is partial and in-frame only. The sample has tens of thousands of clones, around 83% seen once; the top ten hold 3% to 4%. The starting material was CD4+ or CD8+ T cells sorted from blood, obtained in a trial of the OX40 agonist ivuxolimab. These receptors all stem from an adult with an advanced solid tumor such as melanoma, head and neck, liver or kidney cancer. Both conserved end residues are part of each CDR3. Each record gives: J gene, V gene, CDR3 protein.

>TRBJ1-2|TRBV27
CASRGQGGYGYTF
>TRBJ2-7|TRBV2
CASSGRGAYEQYF
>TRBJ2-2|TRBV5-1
CASSLVSGAGTGELFF
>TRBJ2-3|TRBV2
CASTREGRGGTDTQYF
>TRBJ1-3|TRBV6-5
CASRAPSAGNTIYF
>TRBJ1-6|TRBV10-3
CAISERQVGNSPLHF
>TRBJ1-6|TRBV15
CATSRVTAGYYSPLHF
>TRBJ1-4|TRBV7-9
CASSPMGGLATNEKLFF
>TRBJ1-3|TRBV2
CASSGGFNLPGNTIYF
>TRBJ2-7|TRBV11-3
CASSLHYEQYF
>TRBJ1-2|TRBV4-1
CASSQGGADYGYTF
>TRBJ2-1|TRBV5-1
CASSPGTDAYNEQFF
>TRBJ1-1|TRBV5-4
CASSLSQEIRGTEAFF
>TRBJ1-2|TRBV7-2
CASSPPLDFRGYTF
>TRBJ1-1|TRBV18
CATSPSAMGGNTEAFF
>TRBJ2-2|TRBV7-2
CASNLSGGPSTGELFF
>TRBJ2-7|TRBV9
CASSPAQRSSYEQYF
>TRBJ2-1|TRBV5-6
CASSFNRYNEQFF
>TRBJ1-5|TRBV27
CASSLQGARVDQPQHF